Included here is one T cell receptor (beta chain) sequence, with context. Profiled with immunoSEQ multiplex PCR; TCRdb holds only in-frame clones, not every one. This sample has roughly 100,000 clones, with about 90% found just once. This sample was included in a study of control samples from healthy donors and cancer patients. Trimming took off 6 bases at V and 3 bases at J, with 9 bases between the two ends. The germline gives CDR1 MDHEN, CDR2 SYDVKM. This CDR3 contains 13 residues. This sequence was found in a woman under 30 in good health. V gene TRBV28 combines with J gene TRBJ2-4, with D uncertain. The sample was blood. The CDR3 region has the DNA TGTGCCAGCAGCTCTACCCTCAAAAACATTCAGTACTTC. Translated, it gives CASSSTLKNIQYF.